This TCR beta chain was identified during a study of blood T cell repertoires in COVID-19. Method: immunoSEQ multiplex PCR; TCRdb's copy keeps in-frame clones and lacks some. This repertoire shows about 240,000 clones, about 84% found once; its top ten account for about 12%. V lost 6 bases to trimming and J lost 7 bases; unmatched junction nucleotides: 12. The CDR3 contains 15 residues. Germline CDR1 is MNHEY and CDR2 is SVGAGI. This receptor was identified in a man at least 80 years old with acute or convalescent COVID-19. V and J are TRBV6-5 and TRBJ1-2; TRBD1 matches 9 bases. Source material: peripheral blood. CDR3 in DNA: TGTGCCAGCAGCCTCATGCCGGACAGGGGAGGTGGCTACACCTTC. This codes for CASSLMPDRGGGYTF.